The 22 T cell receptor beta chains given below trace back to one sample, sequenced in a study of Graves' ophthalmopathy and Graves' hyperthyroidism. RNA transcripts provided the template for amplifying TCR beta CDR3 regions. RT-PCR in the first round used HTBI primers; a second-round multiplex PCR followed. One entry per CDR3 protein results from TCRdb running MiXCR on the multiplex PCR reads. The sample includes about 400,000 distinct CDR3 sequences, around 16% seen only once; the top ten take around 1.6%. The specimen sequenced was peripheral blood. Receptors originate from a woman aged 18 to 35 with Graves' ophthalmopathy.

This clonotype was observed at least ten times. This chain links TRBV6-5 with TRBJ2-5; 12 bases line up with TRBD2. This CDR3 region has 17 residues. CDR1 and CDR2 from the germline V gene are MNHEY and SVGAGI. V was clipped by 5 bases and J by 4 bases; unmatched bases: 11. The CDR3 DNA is TGTGCCAGCAGTCTGACTAGCGGGAGTAGGTTGGGAGAGACCCAGTACTTC. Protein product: CASSLTSGSRLGETQYF.

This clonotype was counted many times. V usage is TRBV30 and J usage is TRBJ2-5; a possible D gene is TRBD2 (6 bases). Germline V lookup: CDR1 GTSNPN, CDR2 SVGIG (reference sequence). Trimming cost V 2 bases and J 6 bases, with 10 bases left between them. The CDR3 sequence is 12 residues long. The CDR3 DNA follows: TGTGCCTGGAGTCGTGGGGGGAAGACCCAGTACTTC. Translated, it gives CAWSRGGKTQYF.

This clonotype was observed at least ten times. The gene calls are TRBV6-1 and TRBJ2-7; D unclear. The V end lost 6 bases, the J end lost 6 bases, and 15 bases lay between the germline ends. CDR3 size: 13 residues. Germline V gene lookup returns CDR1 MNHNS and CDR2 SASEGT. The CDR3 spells CASSLLAGSEQYF. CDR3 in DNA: TGTGCCAGCAGCCTCCTGGCAGGAAGCGAGCAGTACTTC.

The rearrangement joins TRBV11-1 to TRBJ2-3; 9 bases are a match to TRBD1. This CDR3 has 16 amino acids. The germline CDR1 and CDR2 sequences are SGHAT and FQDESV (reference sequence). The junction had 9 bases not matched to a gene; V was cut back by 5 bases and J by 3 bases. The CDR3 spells CASSGRTGVTTDTQYF. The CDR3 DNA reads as TGTGCCAGCAGCGGTCGGACAGGGGTTACTACAGATACGCAGTATTTT. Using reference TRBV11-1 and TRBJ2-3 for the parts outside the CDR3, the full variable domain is EAEVAQSPRYKITEKSQAVAFWCDPISGHATLYWYRQILGQGPELLVQFQDESVVDDSQLPKDRFSAERLKGVDSTLKIQPAELGDSAMYLCASSGRTGVTTDTQYFGPGTRLTVL.

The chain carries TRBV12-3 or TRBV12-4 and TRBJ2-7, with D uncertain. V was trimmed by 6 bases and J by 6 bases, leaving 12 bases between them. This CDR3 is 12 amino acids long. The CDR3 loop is CASRRPASEQYF. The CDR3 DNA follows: TGTGCCAGCAGGAGGCCGGCTAGCGAGCAGTACTTC.

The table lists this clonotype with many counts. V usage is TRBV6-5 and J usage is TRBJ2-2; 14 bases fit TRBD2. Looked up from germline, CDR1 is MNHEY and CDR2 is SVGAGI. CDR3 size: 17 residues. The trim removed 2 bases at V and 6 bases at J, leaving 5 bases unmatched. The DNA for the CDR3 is TGTGCCAGCAGTTACGAGACTAGCGGGGGGGCCGCCGGGGAGCTGTTTTTT. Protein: CASSYETSGGAAGELFF.

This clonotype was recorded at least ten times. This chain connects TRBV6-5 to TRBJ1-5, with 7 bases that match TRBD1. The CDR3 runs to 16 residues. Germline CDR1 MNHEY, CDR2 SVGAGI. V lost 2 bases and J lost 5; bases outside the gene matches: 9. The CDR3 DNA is TGTGCCAGCAGTTACCCGCGACAGGGTTGGTATCAGCCCCAGCATTTT. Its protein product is CASSYPRQGWYQPQHF.

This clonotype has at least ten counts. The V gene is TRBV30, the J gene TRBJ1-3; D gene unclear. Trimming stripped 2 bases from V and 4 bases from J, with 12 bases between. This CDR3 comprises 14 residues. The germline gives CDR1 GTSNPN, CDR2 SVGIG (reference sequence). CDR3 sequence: CAWSISVPGNTIYF. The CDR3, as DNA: TGTGCCTGGAGTATTTCCGTGCCCGGAAACACCATATATTTT.

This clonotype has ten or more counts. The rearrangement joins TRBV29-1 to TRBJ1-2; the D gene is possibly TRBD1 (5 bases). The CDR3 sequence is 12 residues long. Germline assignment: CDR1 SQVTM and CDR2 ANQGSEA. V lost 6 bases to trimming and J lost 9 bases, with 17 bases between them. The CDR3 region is CSVREGWVSYTF. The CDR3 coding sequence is TGCAGCGTCCGGGAGGGGTGGGTGAGCTACACCTTC.

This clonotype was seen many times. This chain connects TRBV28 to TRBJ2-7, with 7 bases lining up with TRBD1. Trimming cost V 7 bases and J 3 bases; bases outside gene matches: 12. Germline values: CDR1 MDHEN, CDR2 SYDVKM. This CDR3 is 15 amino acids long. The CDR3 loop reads CASIPAGGGGYEQYF. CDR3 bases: TGTGCCAGCATCCCCGCAGGGGGTGGGGGCTACGAGCAGTACTTC.

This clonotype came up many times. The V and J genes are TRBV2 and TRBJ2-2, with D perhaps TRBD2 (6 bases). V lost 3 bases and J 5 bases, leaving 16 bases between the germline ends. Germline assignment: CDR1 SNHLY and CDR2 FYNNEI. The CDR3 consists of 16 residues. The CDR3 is CASSDVGTLGTGELFF. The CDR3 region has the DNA TGTGCCAGCAGTGATGTTGGGACTTTGGGGACCGGGGAGCTGTTTTTT.

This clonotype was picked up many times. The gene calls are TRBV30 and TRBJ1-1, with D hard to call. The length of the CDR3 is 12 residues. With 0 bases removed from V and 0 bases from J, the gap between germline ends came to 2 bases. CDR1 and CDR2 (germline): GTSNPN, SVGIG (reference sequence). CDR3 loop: CAWSVVNTEAFF. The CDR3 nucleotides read TGTGCCTGGAGTGTGGTGAACACTGAAGCTTTCTTT.

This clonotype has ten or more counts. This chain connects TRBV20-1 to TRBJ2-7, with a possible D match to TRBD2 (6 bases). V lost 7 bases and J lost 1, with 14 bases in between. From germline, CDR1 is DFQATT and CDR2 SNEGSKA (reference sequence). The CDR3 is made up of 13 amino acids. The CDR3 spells CSGGADGSYEQYF. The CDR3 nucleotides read TGCAGTGGCGGGGCGGACGGATCCTACGAGCAGTACTTC.

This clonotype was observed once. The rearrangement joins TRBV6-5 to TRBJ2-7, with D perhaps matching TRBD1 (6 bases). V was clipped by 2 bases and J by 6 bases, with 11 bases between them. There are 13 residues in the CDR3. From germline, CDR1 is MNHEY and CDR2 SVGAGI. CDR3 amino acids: CASSYRGMGEQYF. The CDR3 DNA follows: TGTGCCAGCAGTTACAGGGGGATGGGCGAGCAGTACTTC.

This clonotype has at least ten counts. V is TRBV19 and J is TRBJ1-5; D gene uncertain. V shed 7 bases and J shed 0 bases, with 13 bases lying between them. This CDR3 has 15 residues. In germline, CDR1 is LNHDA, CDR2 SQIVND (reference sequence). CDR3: CASTEGAYSNQPQHF. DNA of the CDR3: TGTGCCAGTACCGAGGGCGCTTATAGCAATCAGCCCCAGCATTTT.

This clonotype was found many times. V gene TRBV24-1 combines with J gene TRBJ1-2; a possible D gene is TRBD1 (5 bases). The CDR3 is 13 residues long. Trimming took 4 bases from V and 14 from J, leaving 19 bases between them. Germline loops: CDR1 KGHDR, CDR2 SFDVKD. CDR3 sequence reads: CATSDSHGTHKTF. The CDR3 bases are TGTGCCACCAGTGACTCCCACGGGACCCACAAAACCTTC.

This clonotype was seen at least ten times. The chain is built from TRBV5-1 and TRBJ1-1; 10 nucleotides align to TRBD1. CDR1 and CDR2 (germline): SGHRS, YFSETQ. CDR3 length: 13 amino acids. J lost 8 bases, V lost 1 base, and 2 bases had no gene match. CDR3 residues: CASSLSTGGEAFF. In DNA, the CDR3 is TGCGCCAGCAGCTTGTCGACAGGGGGCGAAGCTTTCTTT.

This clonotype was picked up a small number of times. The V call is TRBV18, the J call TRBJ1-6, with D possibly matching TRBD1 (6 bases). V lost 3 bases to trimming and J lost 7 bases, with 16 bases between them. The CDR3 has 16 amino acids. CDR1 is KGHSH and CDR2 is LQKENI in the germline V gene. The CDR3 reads CASSPRQAERNSPLHF. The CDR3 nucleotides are TGTGCCAGCTCACCCCGACAGGCGGAGAGGAATTCACCCCTCCACTTT.

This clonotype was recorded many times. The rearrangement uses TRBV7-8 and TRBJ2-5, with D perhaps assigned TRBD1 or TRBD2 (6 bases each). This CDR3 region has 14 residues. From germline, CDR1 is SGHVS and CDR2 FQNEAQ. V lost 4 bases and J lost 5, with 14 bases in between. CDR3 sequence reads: CASSSYVGGETQYF. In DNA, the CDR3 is TGTGCCAGCAGCTCTTACGTAGGGGGGGAGACCCAGTACTTC. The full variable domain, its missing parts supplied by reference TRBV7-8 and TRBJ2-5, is GAGVSQSPRYKVAKRGQDVALRCDPISGHVSLFWYQQALGQGPEFLTYFQNEAQLDKSGLPSDRFFAERPEGSVSTLKIQRTQQEDSAVYLCASSSYVGGETQYFGPGTRLLVL.

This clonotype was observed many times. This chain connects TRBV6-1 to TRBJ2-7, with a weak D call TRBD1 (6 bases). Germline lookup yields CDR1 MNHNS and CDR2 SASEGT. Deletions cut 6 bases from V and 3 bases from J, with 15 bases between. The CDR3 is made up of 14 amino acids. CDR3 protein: CASRTRTAGYEQYF. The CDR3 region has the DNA TGTGCCAGCAGAACCCGGACAGCAGGCTACGAGCAGTACTTC.

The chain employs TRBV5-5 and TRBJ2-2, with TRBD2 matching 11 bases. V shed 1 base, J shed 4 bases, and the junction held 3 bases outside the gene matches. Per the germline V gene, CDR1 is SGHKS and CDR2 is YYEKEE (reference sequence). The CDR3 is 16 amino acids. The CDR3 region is CASSLTSGRFTGELFF. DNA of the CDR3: TGTGCCAGCAGCTTGACTAGCGGGAGATTCACCGGGGAGCTGTTTTTT.

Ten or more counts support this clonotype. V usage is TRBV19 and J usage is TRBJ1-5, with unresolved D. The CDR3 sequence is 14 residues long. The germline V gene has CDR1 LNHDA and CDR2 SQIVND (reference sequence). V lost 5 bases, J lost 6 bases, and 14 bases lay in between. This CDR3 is CASSGLGRGQPQHF. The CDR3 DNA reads TGTGCCAGTAGTGGACTAGGGCGAGGTCAGCCCCAGCATTTT.